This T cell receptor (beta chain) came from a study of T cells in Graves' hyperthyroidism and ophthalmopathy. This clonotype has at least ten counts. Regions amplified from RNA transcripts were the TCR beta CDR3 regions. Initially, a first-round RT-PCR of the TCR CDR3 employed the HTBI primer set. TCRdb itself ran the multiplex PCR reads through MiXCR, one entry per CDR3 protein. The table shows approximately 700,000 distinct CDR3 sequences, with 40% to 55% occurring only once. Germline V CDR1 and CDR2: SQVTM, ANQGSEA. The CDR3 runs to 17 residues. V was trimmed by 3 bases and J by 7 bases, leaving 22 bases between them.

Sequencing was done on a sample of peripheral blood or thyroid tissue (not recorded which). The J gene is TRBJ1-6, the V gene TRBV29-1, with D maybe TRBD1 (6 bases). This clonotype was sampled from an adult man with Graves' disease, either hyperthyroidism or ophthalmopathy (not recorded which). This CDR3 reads CSVEARGRGRKNSPLHF. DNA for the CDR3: TGCAGCGTTGAGGCGAGGGGCAGGGGCCGTAAGAATTCACCCCTCCACTTT.